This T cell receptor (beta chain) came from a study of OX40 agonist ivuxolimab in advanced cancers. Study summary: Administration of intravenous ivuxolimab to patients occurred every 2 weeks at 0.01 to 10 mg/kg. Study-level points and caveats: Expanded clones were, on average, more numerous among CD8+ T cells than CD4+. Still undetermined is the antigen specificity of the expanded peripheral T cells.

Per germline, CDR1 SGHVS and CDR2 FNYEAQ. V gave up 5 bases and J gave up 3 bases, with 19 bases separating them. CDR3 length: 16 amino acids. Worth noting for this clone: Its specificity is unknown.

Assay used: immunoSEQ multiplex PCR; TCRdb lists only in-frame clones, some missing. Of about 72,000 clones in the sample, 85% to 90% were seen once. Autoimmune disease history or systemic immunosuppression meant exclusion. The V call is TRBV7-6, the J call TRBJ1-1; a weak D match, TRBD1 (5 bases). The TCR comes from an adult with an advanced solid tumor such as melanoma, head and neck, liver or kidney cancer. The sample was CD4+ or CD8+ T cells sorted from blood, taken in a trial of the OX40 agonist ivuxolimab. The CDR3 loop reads CASSPLQDSKDTEAFF. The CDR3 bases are TGTGCCAGCAGCCCTCTACAGGATAGCAAGGACACTGAAGCTTTCTTT.